Listed here is a single TCR beta chain. The sample comes from a study of CD8+ T cells in alopecia areata. The V and J ends lost 5 bases and 3 bases, in that order; junction bases with no gene match: 6. Germline V lookup: CDR1 SGHTA, CDR2 FQGNSA. This CDR3 spans 15 amino acids. Noted treatment: oral pan-JAK inhibitor, 5-10 mg twice daily. As part of sample collection, lesional scalp punch biopsies and peripheral blood were taken from alopecia areata patients. RNA was extracted and reverse transcribed into cDNA as the sequencing template. TCRdb's copy holds only in-frame clones and misses some; the assay was immunoSEQ multiplex PCR. The sample shows about 3,600 clones, roughly 70% of them seen only once.

The sequencing here drew on skin, taken at week 24, from a patient treated with tofacitinib. The rearrangement uses TRBV7-2 and TRBJ2-2; 7 nucleotides line up with TRBD1. The TCR was taken from a human donor with alopecia areata. This CDR3 reads CASSPRGQHTGELFF. For the CDR3, the DNA is TGTGCCAGCAGCCCCCGGGGACAGCACACCGGGGAGCTGTTTTTT.